This T cell receptor (beta chain) was sequenced in a study of regulatory T cells in long-lasting Graves disease. Across the study: Antithyroid drug intake by newly diagnosed Graves' patients had lasted under 3 months.

Germline CDR1 and CDR2: DFQATT and SNEGSKA (reference sequence). J lost 0 bases, V lost 6 bases, and 8 bases had no gene match. The CDR3 runs 15 residues. Time point noted: newly diagnosed GD, antithyroid drugs for less than 3 months. Making the TCR library involved RNA that had been extracted from PBMCs. Arm-PCR of CDR3 regions with iRepertoire HTBI primers generated TCR beta libraries. TCRdb used MiXCR to reprocess the multiplex PCR reads, holding one entry per CDR3 protein. Of about 500,000 distinct CDR3 sequences in the sample, 9.5% to 15% are singletons; the top ten hold 7.5% to 9%. This same sample was also taken into another study, of T cells in Graves' hyperthyroidism and ophthalmopathy. That report notes: Those with hyperthyroidism were 18 to 65 years old, newly diagnosed, and ill for under 2 months.

The chain has TRBV20-1 and TRBJ2-1, with 7 positions matching TRBD2. Source: peripheral blood mononuclear cells (PBMCs), taken at new diagnosis, from a patient treated with antithyroid drugs. This clonotype originated in a woman in her thirties with Graves disease. The CDR3 loop reads CSAERLAASYNEQFF. The CDR3 DNA sequence: TGCAGTGCAGAGCGGCTAGCGGCCTCCTACAATGAGCAGTTCTTC.